This entry features one T cell receptor beta chain sequence. The antigen it binds to is not known. Libraries were made using the immunoSEQ multiplex PCR assay. A mixture of 60 forward primers for TCR Vbeta segments and 13 reverse primers for TCR Jbeta segments was used in the multiplex PCR. The CDR3 region of rearranged TCR beta genes was amplified from genomic DNA with a multiplex PCR assay. The Illumina HiSeq System was used to sequence the amplified TCR beta libraries as 87-base-pair reads. Per the authors' processing: Across the 500 to 700 repertoires, a later analysis counted roughly 77 million unique TCR beta chains, some 11 million of which were shared by at least two donors. Raw reads were error-corrected and collapsed into unique sequences by a nearest-neighbor algorithm in which closely related sequences were merged to remove PCR and sequencing errors. CDR3 sequences were aligned to IMGT reference sequences to assign V, D and J gene segments. Each retained sequence needed at least a six-nucleotide match to both a V gene segment and a J gene segment. A rearrangement counted as productive if the CDR3 had no stop codons and remained in frame with V and J, and every other rearrangement counted as non-productive. CDR3 was defined according to IMGT convention as the region running from the second conserved V-encoded cysteine to the conserved J-encoded phenylalanine. Sequences without an unambiguous match to a single V gene segment were excluded from the earlier analysis of several hundred of the donors. In an earlier analysis of around 590 of the donors, a V segment was called functional when productive rearrangements were above 56.7%, and segregating when the standard deviation between donors exceeded 5%. To diagnose cytomegalovirus status from the catalog of TCR beta chain sequences, a statistical classification framework was built. A later analysis assigned V and J genes by comparing TCR nucleotide sequences with IMGT/GENE-DB human TR gene sequences. A later analysis assigned CDR3 sequences and most-parsimonious VDJ recombination scenarios with the TCRdist pipeline. In a later analysis, every TCR beta chain was defined by the combination of its CDR3 amino acid sequence and its V-gene family, and reads without a unique V-gene family were dropped. As a way to deal with suspected cross-contamination and a sequencing artifact, a later analysis dropped roughly 620 nucleotide sequences that were highly shared and had low generation probability. In a later analysis, a clonal expansion index for each public chain was calculated from normalized within-repertoire ranks of inferred template counts. In a later analysis, generation probabilities were computed with a VDJ recombination model fitted to out-of-frame rearrangements, and the resulting probabilities were checked against IGoR. A later analysis scored TCR-TCR, TCR-HLA and TCR-CMV co-occurrence with hypergeometric tests, applying a repertoire-size bias correction to TCR pairs. In a later analysis, false discovery rates were estimated by permuting HLA or CMV assignments 20 times. A later analysis grouped co-occurring TCRs with DBSCAN, adding TCRdist sequence similarity when clustering within HLA-allele-positive subsets. For co-occurrence clustering, repertoires with fewer than 30,000 or more than 120,000 public chains were excluded, along with roughly 5 repertoires with anomalous nucleotide sharing. TCRdb stores this immuneACCESS table with in-frame sequences only. Part of the clones is absent; in the studies checked, under half of the shortfall reflects unresolved V genes, and no reason is known for the rest. V, J and clone size were drawn from that table, and D and trimming were deduced from the DNA. This sample's table carries fewer than 150,000 clones. 1.5% to 2% of the sample rests with the top ten.

The cohort was made up of 500 to 850 healthy bone marrow donors. All cohort members were sampled while nominally healthy, although unrecorded immune exposures were likely present. The donor was CMV seronegative and was included in the group of a few hundred seronegative cohort members. Each donor provided a peripheral blood sample, and peripheral blood mononuclear cells were used for TCR beta sequencing. The Qiagen DNeasy Blood Extraction Kit was used to extract genomic DNA from the blood cell samples. V gives up 3 bases and J gives up 3 bases, and the segment between their germline ends measures 8 bases. Reading from cysteine to phenylalanine, the CDR3 counts 13 amino acids. Only CDR3 DNA is held: 39 bases, read in frame from base 1. CDR1 and CDR2, looked up from the germline V gene, are SGHVS and FQNEAQ. These data originate in a study of cytomegalovirus exposure and HLA in healthy donors (dated by TCRdb to 2016 to 2017). Context from the whole study: An earlier analysis of under 600 of the donors reported 250 to 300 Gb of sequence data and 120 million or so unique TCR beta sequences from roughly 180 million T cells. A later analysis re-analyzed previously published TCR beta repertoires from 550 to 700 donors and added high-resolution HLA genotyping to study TCR occurrence patterns. High-throughput TCR immunosequencing, statistical association of individual TCRs with disease status, and machine learning were combined to predict cytomegalovirus infection status. Rather than drawing on any new phenotypic data, the later analysis identified candidate immune exposures from TCR beta sequences and the way those sequences occurred across donors. Class I and class II HLA loci were covered by the typing at four-digit resolution. An earlier analysis of approximately 640 of the donors applied high-throughput TCR beta sequencing to assess whether each TCR beta V gene segment acted as functional or pseudogenic. Among 300 to 500 genotyped donors of the cohort, an average of approximately 200,000 unique TCR beta nucleotide sequences was sequenced per donor, of which 15% to 20% were non-productive. About five DR-DQ haplotypes were handled as single units for association and clustering, since linkage in the cohort was strong. Every discovery cohort repertoire had been produced on one sequencing platform. The study used immunosequencing to profile the T cell repertoires of hundreds of subjects and linked those repertoires to cytomegalovirus serostatus. Donor age, sex, ethnicity and CMV serostatus were compiled together with the repertoire data. The aim of the study was to test whether cataloging public T cell receptors could identify signatures of past pathogen exposure. Of the roughly 400 genotyped donors, over 80% were placed in the genetic ancestry cluster associated with self-reported Caucasian donors. In addition to the first cohort of several hundred subjects, a separate validation cohort of 100 to 150 different subjects was used. A later genetic analysis used genome-wide SNP genotypes for about 55% of the 666 donors, treating that subset as a discovery cohort. About 330 gigabases of sequencing data and 70 million to 100 million unique TCR sequences made up an early release that covered 500 to 700 HLA-typed donors. Typing coverage differed by locus: A, B, C, DRB1 and DQB1 were typed in about 620-630 donors, DQA1 in about 500, DPA1 in nearly 610, and DPB1 in 400 to 490.

Overall study results and their limits: A cluster of highly shared sequence variants was judged likely to represent a technical artifact of the sequencing pipeline. The study gave a list of more than 150 TCR beta chains associated with cytomegalovirus. According to a later analysis, most CMV-associated TCR beta chains appeared to be HLA-restricted, and the HLA associations seemed to be driven largely by CMV exposure. Sequencing depth was assumed to be roughly uniform across donors in the presence/absence analyses, though that assumption may not hold. The authors suggested that the approach could potentially be generalized to other disease states and immunological phenotypes. Some IMGT-functional V segments, including TRBV6-2 and TRBV6-3, could not be distinguished by the 87-base-pair reads and were therefore excluded. Specific HLA alleles were associated with 18,000 or so TCR beta sequences at a false discovery rate of 0.05 in a later analysis. According to a later genetic analysis, donors in an Asian-associated ancestry cluster had fewer N-insertions in productive TCRs than the approximately 630-donor mean. Strong co-occurrence of HLA alleles, especially DR and DQ, made assigning TCR associations to individual alleles difficult. Because HLA typing was unavailable for some donors at each locus, only the typed subset was used in association tests. Most TCR sequences were seen in very few donors, while some public TCRs were found in many individuals. According to a later analysis, TCR association rates differed among HLA loci, with DRB1 alleles showing the most associated TCRs and HLA-C alleles showing the fewest. Broadly in line with IMGT annotations, most TCR beta V segments showed up in productive rearrangements about 87% or about 30% of the time in an earlier analysis of roughly 590 of the donors. Linkage disequilibrium might explain the correlated functional status among segregating V segments, but an unknown experimental factor could not be excluded. Because counts were too low, about 18 rarely observed V segments, including chromosome 9 orphons, were left out of the earlier analysis of 500 to 650 of the donors. The classifier was reported to diagnose cytomegalovirus status with high specificity and sensitivity in both the original and validation cohorts. A few of the identified cytomegalovirus-associated TCR beta chains were confirmed in vitro to be specific for cytomegalovirus antigens. The cohort was sequenced for TCR beta chains only, and without alpha or paired-chain data the features that could be detected were limited. CMV serostatus was the only immune exposure information available for the cohort. In a later analysis, HLA-associated TCR beta chains were found to be more clonally expanded and to have lower generation probabilities than equally common non-associated chains. A further reported finding was that TCR beta sequences accurately predicted the HLA-A and HLA-B alleles for most subjects in the first cohort. A later analysis reported that several top co-occurrence clusters appeared linked to parvovirus B19, influenza, CMV and Epstein-Barr virus. In a later genetic analysis, a missense DCLRE1C variant was associated with V-gene and J-gene trimming of TCR beta chains, and the association was replicated in an independent cohort.

The sequencing sample was made of PBMCs. This chain is built from TRBV7-8 and TRBJ2-5; no D gene can be assigned with confidence. The TCR comes from a woman aged 60-75 years in good health and CMV-seronegative. The sequenced DNA: TGTGCCAGCAGCTTGGCCTTCAAAGAGACCCAGTACTTC. The translation is CASSLAFKETQYF. Here the CDR3 is joined to the reference TRBV7-8 and TRBJ2-5 genes, and the full variable domain is: GAGVSQSPRYKVAKRGQDVALRCDPISGHVSLFWYQQALGQGPEFLTYFQNEAQLDKSGLPSDRFFAERPEGSVSTLKIQRTQQEDSAVYLCASSLAFKETQYFGPGTRLLVL.